These 19 T cell receptor beta chains were sequenced from one sample in a study of blood T cell repertoires in COVID-19. Assay used: immunoSEQ multiplex PCR; TCRdb lists only in-frame clones, some missing. Here the sample spans approximately 300,000 clones, roughly 90% being singletons. Sequencing was done on a sample of peripheral blood. These receptors came from a man aged 18 to 30 who had recovered from COVID-19.

This clone was found a few times. The chain couples TRBV2 to TRBJ2-2; a weak D match, TRBD2 (5 bases). V lost 3 bases and J lost 4, with 12 bases in between. The germline V gene encodes CDR1 SNHLY and CDR2 FYNNEI. The CDR3 spans 15 residues. For the CDR3, the DNA is TGTGCCAGCAGTGACCCGCGGGCTGCCACCGGGGAGCTGTTTTTT. It is translated as CASSDPRAATGELFF.

The chain uses TRBV30 and TRBJ1-6, with D uncertain. The germline CDR1 and CDR2 sequences are GTSNPN and SVGIG (reference sequence). Trimming pared 1 base from V and 10 bases from J, leaving 11 bases between. The CDR3 has 13 amino acids. The CDR3 reads CAWSDPGFSPLHF. The CDR3 region has the DNA TGTGCCTGGAGTGATCCGGGGTTCTCACCCCTCCACTTT.

This rearrangement joins TRBV27 to TRBJ1-2; D not resolved. Per germline, CDR1 MNHEY and CDR2 SMNVEV (reference sequence). This CDR3 has 15 residues. V was pared by 5 bases and J by 5 bases, with 18 bases between. The CDR3 nucleotides read TGTGCCAGCAGTCACCCCCGCGGAGGATATTATGGCTACACCTTC. It specifies CASSHPRGGYYGYTF.

This sequence joins TRBV4-1 and TRBJ1-4, with D possibly matching TRBD1 (6 bases). Germline CDR1 is MGHRA and CDR2 is YSYEKL. The CDR3 consists of 17 residues. Trimming pared 6 bases from V and 4 bases from J, leaving 21 bases between. The CDR3 sequence: CASRPRGSVADNEKLFF. CDR3 coding DNA: TGCGCCAGCAGGCCCAGGGGTTCGGTAGCCGATAATGAAAAACTGTTTTTT.

The chain carries TRBV25-1 and TRBJ2-7, with 10 positions matching TRBD1. CDR1 and CDR2 (germline): MGHDK, SYGVNS. There are 13 residues in the CDR3. V shed 6 bases, J shed 3 bases, and the junction held 2 bases outside the gene matches. CDR3 DNA: TGTGCCAGCAGGGGGACAGGGGACTACGAGCAGTACTTC. This gives the protein CASRGTGDYEQYF.

The chain couples TRBV12-3 or TRBV12-4 to TRBJ1-6; 9 bases are a match to TRBD1. The length of the CDR3 is 13 residues. With 5 bases clipped from V and 10 bases from J, the junction kept 3 bases outside the gene matches. The DNA of the CDR3 is TGTGCCAGCAGTCCACAGGGGGCATCACCCCTCCACTTT. It codes for CASSPQGASPLHF.

This clone was seen only a few times. The chain uses TRBV20-1 and TRBJ1-5, with no clear D. The CDR3 loop spans 11 amino acids. V was pared by 0 bases and J by 9 bases, with 6 bases between. CDR1 is DFQATT, CDR2 SNEGSKA, per germline (reference sequence). CDR3 DNA: TGCAGTGCTAGAGATGGAGGGCCCCAGCATTTT. It encodes CSARDGGPQHF.

The chain combines TRBV5-1 with TRBJ1-1; possibly TRBD1 for D (5 bases). The CDR3 is 18 residues long. The germline gives CDR1 SGHRS, CDR2 YFSETQ. Between the trimmed V and J ends, which lost 2 bases and 6 bases, there was a span of 26 bases. The CDR3 region has the DNA TGCGCCAGCAGCTTTCTTTCCCTGCCGGACACTCGAAAGGCTGAAGCTTTCTTT. This sequence encodes CASSFLSLPDTRKAEAFF.

The chain employs TRBV19 and TRBJ1-5; 7 bases fit TRBD1. Germline CDR1 LNHDA, CDR2 SQIVND (reference sequence). The CDR3 contains 14 residues. The J segment lost 3 bases and the V segment lost 10 bases, leaving 9 bases of the junction unmatched. The CDR3 coding sequence is TGTGCCACCAAGGAGACAGGGCACAATCAGCCCCAGCATTTT. Translating it yields CATKETGHNQPQHF.

This sequence joins TRBV7-2 and TRBJ2-2; 14 nucleotides match TRBD2. V shed 8 bases and J 6 bases; nucleotides not matched to a gene: 2. The germline V gene has CDR1 SGHTA and CDR2 FQGNSA. The CDR3 consists of 14 residues. Here the CDR3 DNA reads TGTGCCAGCCGACTAGCGGGGGGGCCCGGGGAGCTGTTTTTT. It is translated as CASRLAGGPGELFF.

The chain combines TRBV10-3 with TRBJ2-1, with 9 nucleotides matching TRBD2. This CDR3 comprises 18 residues. Germline CDR1 reads ENHRY; CDR2 reads SYGVKD. V lost 4 bases to trimming and J lost 2 bases; unmatched junction nucleotides: 12. CDR3 sequence: CAISASHSGSGAYNEQFF. The DNA for the CDR3 is TGTGCCATCAGTGCTTCCCATAGCGGGAGTGGGGCCTACAATGAGCAGTTCTTC.

This clone was observed once. The chain recombines TRBV7-3 with TRBJ2-3; 7 nucleotides align to TRBD2. The CDR3 loop spans 15 amino acids. The germline V gene has CDR1 SGHTA and CDR2 FQGTGA. The V segment lost 5 bases and the J segment 3 bases; nucleotides outside the gene matches: 8. CDR3 amino acids: CASSRTSRWTDTQYF. In DNA form, the CDR3 reads TGTGCCAGCAGCCGGACTAGTAGGTGGACAGATACGCAGTATTTT.

The genes are TRBV7-3 and TRBJ2-1; 9 bases agree with TRBD2. Germline CDR1 is SGHTA and CDR2 is FQGTGA. The CDR3 runs to 15 residues. V dropped 4 bases and J dropped 2; count of bases not matched to a gene: 3. The CDR3 nucleotides are TGTGCCAGCAGCTCGCGACTAGCGGCCTACAATGAGCAGTTCTTC. It yields the protein CASSSRLAAYNEQFF.

The chain carries TRBV10-3 and TRBJ2-3, with 7 bases fitting TRBD2. Germline-derived CDR1 and CDR2 are ENHRY and SYGVKD. The CDR3 length is 13 residues. V trimming: 9 bases; J trimming: 4 bases; junction bases outside the gene matches: 7. CDR3 sequence: CAIEGGSADTQYF. The CDR3, as DNA: TGTGCCATAGAGGGCGGGAGTGCAGATACGCAGTATTTT.

The rearrangement joins TRBV21-1 to TRBJ2-1; whether TRBD2, the table's D call, matches the DNA was not checked. TRBV21-1 is described as a pseudogene. This CDR3 is built from 13 residues. The DNA of the CDR3 is TGTGCCAGCAGCAAACCATCGGGTAATGAGCAGTTCTTC. Translating gives CASSKPSGNEQFF.

This chain links TRBV30 with TRBJ1-2; TRBD1 might be the D (6 bases). The CDR3 spans 20 residues. The ends were cut back, 7 bases at V and 6 bases at J, with 39 bases in the middle. Germline V gene data show CDR1 as GTSNPN and CDR2 as SVGIG (reference sequence). The CDR3 here is CASYSRGRRQANPGRNGYTF. CDR3 DNA: TGTGCCTCGTATTCGAGGGGCCGGAGACAGGCTAATCCGGGTAGGAATGGCTACACCTTC.

The rearrangement uses TRBV27 and TRBJ1-1; D is unresolved. The CDR3 runs 14 residues. Germline CDR1 reads MNHEY; CDR2 reads SMNVEV (reference sequence). V was cut by 6 bases and J by 0 bases, with 11 bases left in between. The CDR3 DNA reads TGTGCCAGCAGCGTCGGACTGATGAACACTGAAGCTTTCTTT. This codes for CASSVGLMNTEAFF.

V gene TRBV2 combines with J gene TRBJ2-7, with unresolved D. In germline, CDR1 is SNHLY, CDR2 FYNNEI. V was cut by 4 bases and J by 3 bases, with 4 bases left in between. The CDR3 spans 11 residues. For the CDR3, the DNA is TGTGCCAGCAGTGGACACTACGAGCAGTACTTC. Encoded protein: CASSGHYEQYF.

The rearrangement joins TRBV10-3 to TRBJ1-1, with TRBD1 matching over 7 bases. After removal of 6 bases from V and 8 bases from J, the junction contained 6 bases not matched to a gene. Germline loops: CDR1 ENHRY, CDR2 SYGVKD. The CDR3 is 12 amino acids. The CDR3 loop reads CAISQDRAEAFF. In nucleotides, the CDR3 is TGTGCCATCAGCCAAGACAGGGCGGAAGCTTTCTTT.